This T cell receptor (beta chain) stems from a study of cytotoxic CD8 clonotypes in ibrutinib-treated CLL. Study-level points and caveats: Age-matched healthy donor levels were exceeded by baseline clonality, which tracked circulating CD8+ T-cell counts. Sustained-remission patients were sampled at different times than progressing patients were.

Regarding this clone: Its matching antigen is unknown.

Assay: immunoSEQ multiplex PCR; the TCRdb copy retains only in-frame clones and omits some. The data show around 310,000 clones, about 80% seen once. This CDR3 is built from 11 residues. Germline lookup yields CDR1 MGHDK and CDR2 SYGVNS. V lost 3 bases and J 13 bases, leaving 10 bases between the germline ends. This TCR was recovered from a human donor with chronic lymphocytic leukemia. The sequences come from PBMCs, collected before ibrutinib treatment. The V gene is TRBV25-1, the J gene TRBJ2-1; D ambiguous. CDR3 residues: CASSEVGLQFF. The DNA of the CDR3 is TGTGCCAGCAGTGAGGTTGGGCTCCAGTTCTTC.